Each of the 20 T cell receptor beta chains below was sequenced from the same sample in a study of low-dose radiotherapy and immunotherapy resistance in tumors. Primers targeting TRAV and TRBV primed first-strand cDNA, covering alpha and beta chains. The authors ran 15 to 20 PCR cycles to amplify TCRs with a constant-region primer and V-primer adapter. TCRdb reprocessed the reads via MiXCR and lists one record per CDR3 protein. The sample records tens of thousands of distinct CDR3 sequences, around a sixth being singletons. The time point here: after trial treatment. The treatment: LDRT plus nivolumab, ipilimumab, low-dose cyclophosphamide and aspirin (RACIN trial). Here the sequenced sample was PBMCs, taken after low-dose radiotherapy plus immunotherapy. All receptors come from a male donor with prostate cancer.

This rearrangement joins TRBV19 to TRBJ2-7; no firm D call. This CDR3 has 13 amino acids. Germline-derived CDR1 and CDR2 are LNHDA and SQIVND (reference sequence). V was cut by 5 bases and J by 5 bases, with 13 bases left in between. CDR3 DNA sequence: TGTGCCAGTAGTGTTGTGAAGGCGAACGAGCAGTACTTC. Translating gives CASSVVKANEQYF.

This clonotype was observed many times. For the CDR3, the DNA is TGCAGTGCTAGAGGACTGTGGGACAGGGGGAGCTCCTACGAGCAGTACTTC. Encoded protein: CSARGLWDRGSSYEQYF. The chain couples TRBV20-1 to TRBJ2-7, with 11 bases that match TRBD1. The CDR3 totals 17 residues. The germline V gene encodes CDR1 DFQATT and CDR2 SNEGSKA (reference sequence). J gave up 0 bases and V 1 base, and 8 bases lay outside the gene matches.

This clonotype came up many times. V usage is TRBV2 and J usage is TRBJ2-6, with D uncertain. The CDR3 has 17 residues. V was clipped by 4 bases and J by 0 bases, with 13 bases between them. CDR1 is SNHLY and CDR2 is FYNNEI in the germline V gene. The CDR3 nucleotides are TGTGCCAGCAGTGTTAAGGGCCCCCGCTCTGGGGCCAACGTCCTGACTTTC. Its protein is CASSVKGPRSGANVLTF.

This clonotype was counted many times. The chain carries TRBV20-1 and TRBJ2-5, with D perhaps TRBD1 (6 bases). Trimming shortened V by 6 bases and J by 2 bases, and 13 bases separated the two germline ends. The CDR3 length is 13 residues. Germline CDR1 reads DFQATT; CDR2 reads SNEGSKA (reference sequence). CDR3 region: CSARTVTQETQYF. The CDR3 nucleotides are TGCAGTGCCCGGACAGTAACTCAAGAGACCCAGTACTTC.

This clonotype was recorded many times. The chain is built from TRBV2 and TRBJ1-5; 8 nucleotides agree with TRBD1. V shed 2 bases and J 5 bases; nucleotides not matched to a gene: 5. CDR3 length: 15 residues. Germline values: CDR1 SNHLY, CDR2 FYNNEI. The CDR3 region has the DNA TGTGCCAGCAGTGAATCAGGACAGGGTTATCAGCCCCAGCATTTT. Translated: CASSESGQGYQPQHF.

There are many counts of this clonotype. This chain links TRBV29-1 with TRBJ2-3; no clear D. Per the germline V gene, CDR1 is SQVTM and CDR2 is ANQGSEA. The V end was cut by 5 bases, the J end by 1 base, with 7 bases between. This CDR3 contains 12 residues. This CDR3 reads CSVQDGTDTQYF. For the CDR3, the DNA is TGCAGCGTTCAGGACGGCACAGATACGCAGTATTTT.

This chain links TRBV4-2 with TRBJ2-1; 9 positions agree with TRBD2. CDR1 is LGHNA and CDR2 is YNFKEQ in the germline V gene. This CDR3 spans 19 amino acids. The V gene end was trimmed by 3 bases and the J gene end by 2 bases; junction bases not matched to a gene: 14. Here the CDR3 reads CASSQTRAGGLLTYNEQFF. For the CDR3, the DNA is TGTGCCAGCAGCCAGACCCGAGCGGGAGGCCTCCTCACCTACAATGAGCAGTTCTTC.

This clonotype appeared many times. The gene calls are TRBV5-5 and TRBJ1-6; TRBD1 is a possible D gene (5 bases). Trimming cost V 6 bases and J 9 bases, with 22 bases left between them. Germline lookup yields CDR1 SGHKS and CDR2 YYEKEE (reference sequence). The CDR3 has 16 amino acids. The CDR3 reads CASTTSPGTDSSPLHF. Here the CDR3 DNA reads TGTGCCAGCACCACAAGTCCCGGGACCGATTCTTCACCCCTCCACTTT.

This clonotype was counted many times. This sequence joins TRBV7-9 and TRBJ1-2; D not resolved. CDR3 size: 15 residues. Germline CDR1 SEHNR, CDR2 FQNEAQ (reference sequence). Between the trimmed V and J ends, which lost 1 base and 8 bases, there was a span of 17 bases. The CDR3 region is CASSLEGISLGGYTF. CDR3 sequence (DNA): TGTGCCAGCAGCTTAGAAGGCATCTCACTCGGGGGCTACACCTTC.

This clonotype was seen many times. The chain combines TRBV6-2 or TRBV6-3 with TRBJ2-1; D perhaps matches TRBD2 (6 bases). Germline CDR1 reads MNHEY; CDR2 reads SVGEGT. Trimming cost V 8 bases and J 6 bases, with 17 bases left between them. The CDR3 runs to 14 residues. DNA for the CDR3: TGTGCCAGCGCCGGGAGTTTGAGGGCCAATGAGCAGTTCTTC. This translates into CASAGSLRANEQFF.

Remarks on this clonotype: A far larger clone differs by one base, so this is likely a read error. The chain carries TRBV10-3 and TRBJ2-4, with D possibly TRBD2 on 5 matching bases. The germline CDR1 and CDR2 sequences are ENHRY and SYGVKD. The CDR3 is made up of 12 amino acids. CDR3 in amino acids: CAIRESSHEQYF. The CDR3 region has the DNA TGTGCCATCAGAGAGTCTAGCCATGAGCAGTACTTC.

This clonotype appeared many times. The chain couples TRBV11-2 to TRBJ2-7; 11 nucleotides line up with TRBD2. Trimming at V came to 1 base and at J to 6 bases, leaving 5 bases not matched to a gene. The germline CDR1 and CDR2 sequences are SGHAT and FQNNGV. This CDR3 contains 15 residues. The CDR3 DNA sequence: TGTGCCAGCAGCTTAGGTGGACTAGCGGGTCTCGAGCAGTACTTC. This translates into CASSLGGLAGLEQYF.

Notes on this clonotype: The junction and the germline gene differ at one end; a read error may be behind it. The J gene is TRBJ2-6, the V gene TRBV18; 12 bases fit TRBD2. This CDR3 spans 19 amino acids. Germline values: CDR1 KGHSH, CDR2 LQKENI. The CDR3 DNA sequence: TGTGCCAGCTCACCTTGGACTAGCGGGACGTACTCTGGGGCCTACGTCCTGACTTTC. It encodes CASSPWTSGTYSGAYVLTF.

This clonotype has ten or more counts. This chain uses TRBV7-2 with TRBJ1-2, with 12 positions matching TRBD1. The CDR3 spans 18 residues. From germline, CDR1 is SGHTA and CDR2 FQGNSA. The J segment lost 7 bases and the V segment lost 5 bases, leaving 17 bases of the junction unmatched. Here the CDR3 reads CASSTRAGTGGVLRGYTF. The CDR3, as DNA: TGTGCCAGCAGCACCAGGGCGGGGACAGGGGGCGTCCTTCGTGGCTACACCTTC.

This clonotype appeared many times. The DNA of the CDR3 is TGTGCCAGCAGTGGGACGCGGGTGGGGACTGAAGCTTTCTTT. Translated: CASSGTRVGTEAFF. The rearrangement links TRBV6-2 or TRBV6-3 to TRBJ1-1; possible D gene TRBD1, 5 bases. V was clipped by 5 bases and J by 5 bases, with 15 bases between them. CDR3 length: 14 residues. Germline-derived CDR1 and CDR2 are MNHEY and SVGEGT.

Regarding this clonotype: A far larger clone is just one base off, so this is likely a read error. The CDR3 region has the DNA TGTGCCACCTACGGTAACAGTGAGCAGTTCTTC. Translated, it gives CATYGNSEQFF. The rearrangement links TRBV28 to TRBJ2-1; D uncertain. The V gene's germline CDR1 is MDHEN and CDR2 SYDVKM. This CDR3 has 11 amino acids. V lost 10 bases, J lost 9 bases, and 13 bases lay in between.

The chain uses TRBV28 and TRBJ1-3, with D unclear. The germline gives CDR1 MDHEN, CDR2 SYDVKM. Trimming removed 7 bases at V and 1 base at J, with 14 bases between. The CDR3 is made up of 15 amino acids. The CDR3 DNA reads TGTGCCAGCAAGTTTGATGGAGGGTCTGGAAACACCATATATTTT. It codes for CASKFDGGSGNTIYF.

This clonotype occurred many times. The V call is TRBV19, the J call TRBJ1-3, with 7 bases matching TRBD1. The germline V gene has CDR1 LNHDA and CDR2 SQIVND (reference sequence). This CDR3 is built from 15 residues. With 6 bases clipped from V and 1 base from J, the junction kept 6 bases outside the gene matches. In DNA form, the CDR3 reads TGTGCCAGTAGAATACAACAGGGGTCTGGAAACACCATATATTTT. Translation gives CASRIQQGSGNTIYF.

As concerns this clonotype: Possible read error: a much larger clone is one base away. V and J are TRBV27 and TRBJ2-7, with 9 nucleotides matching TRBD1. V shed 5 bases, J shed 3 bases, and the junction held 2 bases outside the gene matches. The CDR3 has 13 amino acids. Germline V gene data show CDR1 as MNHEY and CDR2 as SMNVEV (reference sequence). CDR3 amino acids: CASSVGQGYEQYF. In DNA, the CDR3 is TGTGCCAGCAGTGTGGGACAGGGCTACGAGCAGTACTTC.

In its sample, this clonotype was seen many times. The V gene is TRBV12-3 or TRBV12-4, the J gene TRBJ1-2; D remains unclear. The CDR3 totals 14 residues. Between the trimmed V and J ends, which lost 1 base and 8 bases, there was a span of 14 bases. The DNA for the CDR3 is TGTGCCAGCAGTTTAGGGGTACAGCGAGAAGGCTACACCTTC. Its translation: CASSLGVQREGYTF.